This TCR beta chain was recovered during a study of T-cell memory formation after mild COVID-19. Study-wide findings and caveats: The second-wave clones peaking on day 37 were not confirmed as SARS-CoV-2-specific. Most CD4+ clones that shrank were in CM and EM, while CD8+ ones turned up in EMRA. Contracting clones from day 15 to 85 had balanced CD4/CD8; later expanders favoured CD4+.

The CDR3 sequence is 16 residues long. The J segment lost 3 bases and the V segment lost 5 bases, leaving 8 bases of the junction unmatched. The germline V gene has CDR1 SGHDT and CDR2 YYEEEE. Note on this clonotype: Its specificity is not known.

Researchers used 5'RACE with constant-segment primers to make TCR alpha and TCR beta cDNA libraries that carry sample barcodes and UMIs. TCRdb reprocessed the 5' RACE reads via MiXCR and lists one record per CDR3 protein. The table has 450,000 to 700,000 distinct CDR3 sequences, about a sixth seen once; the top ten hold around 12%. The chain is built from TRBV5-6 and TRBJ2-7; 13 bases fit TRBD2. Sequences were obtained from PBMCs or a T cell subset sorted from them (not recorded which). This TCR was recovered from an adult woman who had mild COVID-19 (a few samples of this study predate the infection). Cell type and time point are not known. CDR3 amino acids: CASRAWTSGRGYEQYF. The CDR3 nucleotides read TGTGCCAGCAGAGCTTGGACTAGCGGGAGAGGCTACGAGCAGTACTTC.